This T cell receptor (beta chain) was documented in a study of T-cell memory formation after mild COVID-19. This clonotype was observed a handful of times. Antigen specificity is unknown. Study-level results: Prior to infection, memory already included some responding clones, suggesting cross-reactive memory joined.

5'RACE primed at constant segments yielded TCR alpha and TCR beta cDNA libraries bearing sample barcodes and UMIs. Each CDR3 protein is one row after TCRdb ran MiXCR on the 5' RACE reads. The table records roughly 480,000 distinct CDR3 sequences, 20% to 25% of them present only once. CDR1 SGHNT and CDR2 YENEEA come from the germline V gene. This CDR3 spans 16 amino acids. Trimming removed 0 bases at V and 4 bases at J, with 14 bases between. The chain recombines TRBV11-3 with TRBJ2-3; a weak D match, TRBD2 (5 bases). The receptor comes from an adult woman who had mild COVID-19 (a few samples of this study predate the infection). Cell type and time point are not known. Material: PBMCs or a T cell subset sorted from them (not recorded which). CDR3 protein: CASSLDESPGADTQYF. In DNA, the CDR3 is TGTGCCAGCAGCTTAGATGAGTCTCCCGGGGCAGATACGCAGTATTTT. Based on the CDR3 plus reference TRBV11-3 and TRBJ2-3, the full variable domain is EAGVVQSPRYKIIEKKQPVAFWCNPISGHNTLYWYLQNLGQGPELLIRYENEEAVDDSQLPKDRFSAERLKGVDSTLKIQPAELGDSAVYLCASSLDESPGADTQYFGPGTRLTVL.